The 32 T cell receptor beta chains listed next were all sequenced from one sample in a study of shared clonotypes between healthy human individuals. The assay was immunoSEQ multiplex PCR, and TCRdb's table has in-frame clones only and misses some. Among about 2.4 million clones listed, approximately 94% were seen once. Specimen: naive CD4+ T cells sorted from blood. Subset here: CD45RA+ positively selected. The receptors were sampled from a man between 18 and 29 years old in good health.

The chain has TRBV7-8 and TRBJ1-1, with 8 bases that match TRBD1. This CDR3 comprises 13 residues. The germline V gene has CDR1 SGHVS and CDR2 FQNEAQ. V dropped 8 bases and J dropped 5; count of bases not matched to a gene: 7. In DNA form, the CDR3 reads TGTGCCAGCCAGGGGGCTGCGGGGACTGAAGCTTTCTTT. Its protein is CASQGAAGTEAFF.

The genes are TRBV7-8 and TRBJ2-7; TRBD2 aligns across 10 bases. The CDR3 contains 14 residues. The ends lost 4 bases at V and 1 base at J; junction bases unmatched: 1. Germline CDR1 reads SGHVS; CDR2 reads FQNEAQ. The CDR3 reads CASSWTSGSYEQYF. CDR3 nucleotide sequence: TGTGCCAGCAGCTGGACTAGCGGTTCCTACGAGCAGTACTTC.

The chain links TRBV28 to TRBJ1-5, with D uncertain. V was trimmed by 9 bases and J by 15 bases, leaving 18 bases between them. The CDR3 covers 11 residues. Germline CDR1 and CDR2: MDHEN and SYDVKM. The CDR3 reads CASRSYYGSHF. The CDR3 DNA is TGTGCCAGTAGGAGTTACTACGGGTCGCATTTT.

This clone showed up just a few times. In the same sample, other DNA sequences code for this CDR3. The rearrangement joins TRBV18 to TRBJ1-1, with 9 positions matching TRBD1. This CDR3 contains 13 residues. J was trimmed by 8 bases and V by 5 bases; bases with no gene match: 6. Germline V gene sequence: CDR1 KGHSH, CDR2 LQKENI. CDR3 in DNA: TGTGCCAGCTCAGCCGGACAGGGGACGGAAGCTTTCTTT. Its translation is CASSAGQGTEAFF.

The V call is TRBV5-5, the J call TRBJ2-6; TRBD2 is a possible D gene (6 bases). The CDR3 covers 16 residues. The germline V gene has CDR1 SGHKS and CDR2 YYEKEE (reference sequence). The V and J ends lost 3 bases and 0 bases respectively, with 10 bases between them. CDR3 region: CASSYGGSSGANVLTF. In DNA form, the CDR3 reads TGTGCCAGCAGCTACGGGGGTAGCTCTGGGGCCAACGTCCTGACTTTC.

The chain carries TRBV27 and TRBJ2-3; D unresolved. Germline V lookup: CDR1 MNHEY, CDR2 SMNVEV (reference sequence). The CDR3 extends over 18 amino acids. Trimming pared 5 bases from V and 0 bases from J, leaving 21 bases between. The CDR3 loop reads CASSKTFLRGSSTDTQYF. CDR3 DNA sequence: TGTGCCAGCAGTAAAACCTTCCTTCGCGGAAGCAGCACAGATACGCAGTATTTT.

This rearrangement joins TRBV7-2 to TRBJ2-3, with 12 bases matching TRBD2. Unmatched junction bases numbered 8, after V lost 5 bases and J lost 5 bases. Germline values: CDR1 SGHTA, CDR2 FQGNSA. The CDR3 is 16 amino acids. The CDR3, as DNA: TGTGCCAGCAGCCGAGCTAGCGGGGGGGCCCGAGATACGCAGTATTTT. Its protein product is CASSRASGGARDTQYF.

The chain couples TRBV4-1 to TRBJ1-4; 7 bases map to TRBD1. V gave up 1 base and J gave up 8 bases; unmatched junction bases: 16. The CDR3 runs to 18 residues. CDR1 is MGHRA, CDR2 YSYEKL, per germline. CDR3 residues: CASSQGGQVLTRREKLFF. The CDR3 region has the DNA TGCGCCAGCAGCCAAGGTGGACAGGTGCTGACGCGTCGGGAAAAACTGTTTTTT.

In this sample, this clone turned up many times. The chain carries TRBV30 and TRBJ2-7; 10 nucleotides line up with TRBD2. The CDR3 spans 16 residues. V shed 2 bases and J 0 bases; nucleotides not matched to a gene: 7. Germline loops: CDR1 GTSNPN, CDR2 SVGIG (reference sequence). The CDR3 coding sequence is TGTGCCTGGAGTCCAAACCTAGCGGGGGACTCCTACGAGCAGTACTTC. Its protein is CAWSPNLAGDSYEQYF.

On this clone: The same CDR3 can be traced to other DNA sequences in this sample. The genes are TRBV18 and TRBJ1-1; 9 nucleotides match TRBD1. Germline V gives CDR1 KGHSH, CDR2 LQKENI. The CDR3 has 13 amino acids. V lost 4 bases to trimming and J lost 5 bases; unmatched junction nucleotides: 2. This CDR3 reads CASSLGTGTEAFF. In nucleotides, the CDR3 is TGTGCCAGCTCACTTGGGACAGGGACTGAAGCTTTCTTT.

A remark on this clone: This sample includes further DNA sequences coding for the same CDR3. The chain has TRBV30 and TRBJ2-7; D remains ambiguous. CDR1 and CDR2 from the germline V gene are GTSNPN and SVGIG (reference sequence). V lost 5 bases to trimming and J lost 3 bases, with 8 bases between them. This CDR3 contains 11 residues. For the CDR3, the DNA is TGTGCCTGGGGGCGGAACTACGAGCAGTACTTC. Translation gives CAWGRNYEQYF.

This chain joins TRBV9 and TRBJ2-3; 10 bases are shared with TRBD1. CDR3 length equals 19 residues. Germline V gene data show CDR1 as SGDLS and CDR2 as YYNGEE. After removal of 4 bases from V and 0 bases from J, the junction contained 14 bases not matched to a gene. The CDR3 is CASSQWPGQGTPSTDTQYF. The CDR3 nucleotides are TGTGCCAGCAGCCAGTGGCCGGGACAGGGGACCCCTAGCACAGATACGCAGTATTTT.

The rearrangement uses TRBV11-2 and TRBJ2-7; D is tentatively TRBD1 or TRBD2 (5 bases each). V gave up 3 bases and J gave up 7 bases, with 7 bases separating them. The CDR3 covers 11 residues. In germline, CDR1 is SGHAT, CDR2 FQNNGV. CDR3 loop: CASSLWGEQYF. The CDR3 DNA reads as TGTGCCAGCAGCTTGTGGGGGGAGCAGTACTTC.

The chain is built from TRBV2 and TRBJ2-5; D possibly corresponds to TRBD2 (6 bases). V lost 7 bases and J 1 base, leaving 16 bases between the germline ends. This CDR3 has 15 amino acids. CDR1 is SNHLY and CDR2 is FYNNEI in the germline V gene. CDR3 sequence: CASTGAGPVQETQYF. As DNA, the CDR3 is TGTGCCAGCACCGGAGCGGGCCCCGTCCAAGAGACCCAGTACTTC.

The J gene is TRBJ2-7, the V gene TRBV5-6; D might be TRBD2 (6 bases). The V and J ends lost 2 bases and 0 bases respectively, with 12 bases between them. Germline CDR1 is SGHDT and CDR2 is YYEEEE. CDR3 length: 15 amino acids. This CDR3 reads CASSFSGLPSYEQYF. CDR3 nucleotides: TGTGCCAGCAGCTTTTCGGGACTTCCCTCCTACGAGCAGTACTTC.

The chain joins TRBV6-1 to TRBJ2-3, with D unclear. The V end was cut by 3 bases, the J end by 4 bases, with 11 bases between. Germline CDR1 is MNHNS and CDR2 is SASEGT. This CDR3 region has 14 residues. CDR3 sequence reads: CASSDNRVPDTQYF. Written as DNA, the CDR3 is TGTGCCAGCAGTGATAATAGGGTCCCAGATACGCAGTATTTT.

The genes are TRBV30 and TRBJ1-2; D unclear. The germline V gene encodes CDR1 GTSNPN and CDR2 SVGIG (reference sequence). This CDR3 has 15 residues. The V end lost 1 base, the J end lost 6 bases, and 18 bases lay between the germline ends. In DNA, the CDR3 is TGTGCCTGGAGTGACGAGATCCCGACGCGGAATGGCTACACCTTC. Protein: CAWSDEIPTRNGYTF. The full variable domain, with the rest looked up from reference TRBV30 and TRBJ1-2, is SQTIHQWPATLVQPVGSPLSLECTVEGTSNPNLYWYRQAAGRGLQLLFYSVGIGQISSEVPQNLSASRPQDRQFILSSKKLLLSDSGFYLCAWSDEIPTRNGYTFGSGTRLTVV.

This rearrangement joins TRBV5-1 to TRBJ2-7, with D hard to call. The germline V gene encodes CDR1 SGHRS and CDR2 YFSETQ. The CDR3 spans 13 residues. The V and J ends lost 2 bases and 3 bases respectively, with 9 bases between them. CDR3 protein: CASSLLRGYEQYF. The CDR3 bases are TGCGCCAGCAGCTTATTACGCGGCTACGAGCAGTACTTC.

CDR3 in DNA: TGTGCCAGCATTACAGGGAGGACTAATGAAAAACTGTTTTTT. Encoded protein: CASITGRTNEKLFF. The J gene is TRBJ1-4, the V gene TRBV7-8, with a possible D match to TRBD1 (6 bases). The V gene's germline CDR1 is SGHVS and CDR2 FQNEAQ. CDR3 length: 14 residues. The V and J ends lost 7 bases and 2 bases respectively, with 11 bases between them.

The J gene is TRBJ2-7, the V gene TRBV23-1; 10 bases are shared with TRBD2. TRBV23-1 is designated an ORF whose function remains uncertain. The CDR3 sequence is 18 residues long. The junction had 21 bases not matched to a gene; V was cut back by 7 bases and J by 6 bases. CDR3: CASIMTSGLSPGSGEQYF. The CDR3 DNA reads TGCGCCAGCATCATGACTAGCGGGCTTTCCCCTGGCTCCGGCGAGCAGTACTTC.

The CDR3 DNA reads as TGTGCCAGCTCACCCTCCGGAGATGGTGAAAAACTGTTTTTT. Encoded protein: CASSPSGDGEKLFF. The chain carries TRBV18 and TRBJ1-4, with D hard to call. V was trimmed by 3 bases and J by 7 bases, leaving 12 bases between them. The V gene's germline CDR1 is KGHSH and CDR2 LQKENI. This CDR3 has 14 residues.

The chain combines TRBV9 with TRBJ1-4; TRBD1 matches at 8 bases. Per the germline V gene, CDR1 is SGDLS and CDR2 is YYNGEE. There are 14 residues in the CDR3. The J segment lost 4 bases and the V segment lost 3 bases, leaving 2 bases of the junction unmatched. The CDR3 DNA reads TGTGCCAGCAGCGCGACAGGGGATAATGAAAAACTGTTTTTT. Encoded protein: CASSATGDNEKLFF.

This chain connects TRBV6-5 to TRBJ2-7; 10 bases line up with TRBD2. CDR3 length: 16 amino acids. The germline V gene encodes CDR1 MNHEY and CDR2 SVGAGI. V shed 0 bases, J shed 3 bases, and the junction held 5 bases outside the gene matches. The DNA for the CDR3 is TGTGCCAGCAGTTACTCAGGCTCTAGCGGGGGCTACGAGCAGTACTTC. Its protein is CASSYSGSSGGYEQYF.

The chain combines TRBV6-5 with TRBJ1-2; no clear D gene. Germline V lookup: CDR1 MNHEY, CDR2 SVGAGI. V lost 2 bases and J 6 bases, leaving 13 bases between the germline ends. The CDR3 sequence is 14 residues long. The CDR3 loop reads CASSYRDRTNGYTF. CDR3 bases: TGTGCCAGCAGTTACCGTGATCGCACGAATGGCTACACCTTC.

With respect to this clone: Other DNA sequences of this sample code for an identical CDR3. The V call is TRBV5-1, the J call TRBJ2-3; D is unresolved. V was cut by 1 base and J by 6 bases, with 6 bases left in between. The germline V gene has CDR1 SGHRS and CDR2 YFSETQ. The CDR3 contains 12 residues. The CDR3 reads CASSLSWDTQYF. Written as DNA, the CDR3 is TGCGCCAGCAGCTTGTCATGGGATACGCAGTATTTT. The variable domain in full, completed from reference TRBV5-1 and TRBJ2-3, reads KAGVTQTPRYLIKTRGQQVTLSCSPISGHRSVSWYQQTPGQGLQFLFEYFSETQRNKGNFPGRFSGRQFSNSRSEMNVSTLELGDSALYLCASSLSWDTQYFGPGTRLTVL.

This chain joins TRBV19 and TRBJ1-2; a possible D gene is TRBD1 (5 bases). The CDR3 sequence is 14 residues long. CDR1 and CDR2 (germline): LNHDA, SQIVND (reference sequence). The V end lost 6 bases, the J end lost 4 bases, and 15 bases lay between the germline ends. The CDR3 DNA is TGTGCCAGTAGAGAGGCAGGGTTGAGCTATGGCTACACCTTC. Its translation is CASREAGLSYGYTF.

Comments on this clone: This sample includes further DNA sequences coding for the same CDR3. The chain uses TRBV7-2 and TRBJ1-5, with TRBD1 matching over 8 bases. With 1 base clipped from V and 2 bases from J, the junction kept 1 base outside the gene matches. Germline V gene lookup returns CDR1 SGHTA and CDR2 FQGNSA. There are 15 residues in the CDR3. The CDR3 coding sequence is TGTGCCAGCAGCTTAGGGGGACAGGGCAATCAGCCCCAGCATTTT. It yields the protein CASSLGGQGNQPQHF.

The V and J genes are TRBV10-3 and TRBJ2-5, with D possibly matching TRBD2 (6 bases). The germline V gene encodes CDR1 ENHRY and CDR2 SYGVKD. The CDR3 covers 17 residues. V was pared by 4 bases and J by 7 bases, with 25 bases between. The CDR3 sequence: CAISANQRGGGVGTQYF. The CDR3 nucleotides are TGTGCCATCAGTGCCAACCAACGGGGCGGAGGGGTTGGGACCCAGTACTTC.

Comments on this clone: The junction does not match germline at one end; this may be a read error. This chain links TRBV6-5 with TRBJ2-5; D is perhaps TRBD1 (6 bases). Germline assignment: CDR1 MNHEY and CDR2 SVGAGI. The CDR3 length is 12 residues. The CDR3 DNA is TGTGCCAGCAGTTCCTCCGACAGGATCGCTAACTTC. As protein: CASSSSDRIANF.

This clone was recorded only once. The chain carries TRBV28 and TRBJ2-7, with D uncertain. Trimming cost V 2 bases and J 0 bases, with 8 bases left between them. Germline CDR1 MDHEN, CDR2 SYDVKM. There are 14 residues in the CDR3. CDR3 in DNA: TGTGCCAGCAGTTTAGTGGATAGCTCCTACGAGCAGTACTTC. Amino acid sequence: CASSLVDSSYEQYF.

CDR3 DNA: TGTGCCAGCAGTTTAGGACAGGGGATCTATGGCTACACCTTC. Translated, it gives CASSLGQGIYGYTF. The V call is TRBV27, the J call TRBJ1-2; 9 bases match TRBD1. The V gene end was trimmed by 2 bases and the J gene end by 4 bases; junction bases not matched to a gene: 2. In germline, CDR1 is MNHEY, CDR2 SMNVEV (reference sequence). CDR3 size: 14 residues.

The V and J genes are TRBV5-1 and TRBJ2-3; 9 nucleotides agree with TRBD2. Germline assignment: CDR1 SGHRS and CDR2 YFSETQ. Trimming took 4 bases from V and 1 from J; bases not matched to a gene: 7. CDR3 length: 16 residues. CDR3 DNA: TGCGCCAGCAGCACGACGACTAGCGGCCGCACAGATACGCAGTATTTT. It is translated as CASSTTTSGRTDTQYF.